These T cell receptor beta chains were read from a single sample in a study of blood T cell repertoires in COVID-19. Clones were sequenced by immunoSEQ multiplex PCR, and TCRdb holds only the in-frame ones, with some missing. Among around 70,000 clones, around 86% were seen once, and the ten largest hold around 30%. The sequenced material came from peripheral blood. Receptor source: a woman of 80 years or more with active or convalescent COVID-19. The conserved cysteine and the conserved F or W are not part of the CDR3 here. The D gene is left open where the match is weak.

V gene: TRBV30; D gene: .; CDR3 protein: AWSRGQETQY
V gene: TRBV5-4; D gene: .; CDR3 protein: ASSLVDKYYGYT
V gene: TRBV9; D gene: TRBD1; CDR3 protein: ASSVGGQTYEQY
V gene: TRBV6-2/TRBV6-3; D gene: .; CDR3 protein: ASSYFAGTYEQY
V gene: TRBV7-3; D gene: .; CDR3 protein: ASSLVFTSGGDGYT
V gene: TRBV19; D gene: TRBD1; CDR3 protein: ASSRDRSYGYT
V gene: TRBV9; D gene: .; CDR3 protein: ASSAGGMNTEAF
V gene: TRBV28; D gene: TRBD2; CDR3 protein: ASSDRDYSYEQY
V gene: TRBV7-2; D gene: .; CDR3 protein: ASSLVLETQY
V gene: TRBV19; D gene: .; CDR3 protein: ASSLLQSAGELF
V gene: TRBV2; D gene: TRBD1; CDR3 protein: ASSLDRGERGYT
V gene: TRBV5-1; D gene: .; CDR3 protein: ASSLGQGWDTEAF
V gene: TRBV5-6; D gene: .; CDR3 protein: ASSFLGGGGFDEQF
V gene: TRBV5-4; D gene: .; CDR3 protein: ASSLRQRGHYNEQF
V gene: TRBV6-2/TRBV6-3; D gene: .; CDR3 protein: ASSFLAEQF